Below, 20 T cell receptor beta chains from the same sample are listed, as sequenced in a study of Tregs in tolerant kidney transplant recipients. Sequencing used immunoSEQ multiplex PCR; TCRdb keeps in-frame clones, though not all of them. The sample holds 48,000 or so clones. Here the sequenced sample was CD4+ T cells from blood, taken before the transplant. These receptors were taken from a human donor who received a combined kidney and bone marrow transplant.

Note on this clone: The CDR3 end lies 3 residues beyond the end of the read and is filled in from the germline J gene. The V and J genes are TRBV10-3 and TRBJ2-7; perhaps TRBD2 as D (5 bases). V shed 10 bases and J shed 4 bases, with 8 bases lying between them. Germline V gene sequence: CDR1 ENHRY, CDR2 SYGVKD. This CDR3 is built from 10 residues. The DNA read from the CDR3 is TGTGCCACCGGGGAGTACGAG. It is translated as CATGEYE. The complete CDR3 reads CATGEYEQYF.

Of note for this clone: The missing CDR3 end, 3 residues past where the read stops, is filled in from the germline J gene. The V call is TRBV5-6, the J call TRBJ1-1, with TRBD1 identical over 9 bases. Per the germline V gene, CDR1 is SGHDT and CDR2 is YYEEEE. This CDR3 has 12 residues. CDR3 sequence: CASSWTGVGAFF. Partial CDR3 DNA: TGTGCCAGCAGCTGGACAGGGGTGGGA.

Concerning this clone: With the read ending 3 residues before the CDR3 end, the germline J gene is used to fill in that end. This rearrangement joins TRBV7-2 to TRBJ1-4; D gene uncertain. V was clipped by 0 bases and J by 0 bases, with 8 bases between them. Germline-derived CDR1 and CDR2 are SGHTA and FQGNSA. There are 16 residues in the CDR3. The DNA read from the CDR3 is TGTGCCAGCAGCTTAGCGTCAGGAGCAACTAATGAAAAA. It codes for CASSLASGATNEK. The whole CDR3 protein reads CASSLASGATNEKLFF.

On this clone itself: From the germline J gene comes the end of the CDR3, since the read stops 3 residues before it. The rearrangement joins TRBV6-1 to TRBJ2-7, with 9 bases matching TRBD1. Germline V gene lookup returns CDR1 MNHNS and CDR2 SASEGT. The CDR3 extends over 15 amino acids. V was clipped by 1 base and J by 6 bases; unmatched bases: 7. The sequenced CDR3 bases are TGTGCCAGCAGTGAAGAGGGACAGGGATTTCGCGAG. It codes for CASSEEGQGFRE. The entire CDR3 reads CASSEEGQGFREQYF.

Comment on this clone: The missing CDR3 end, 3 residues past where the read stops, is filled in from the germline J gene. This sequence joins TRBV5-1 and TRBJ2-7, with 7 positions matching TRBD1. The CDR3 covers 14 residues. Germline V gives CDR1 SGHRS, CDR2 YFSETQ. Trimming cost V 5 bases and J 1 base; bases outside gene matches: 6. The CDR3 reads CASSRATGSYEQYF. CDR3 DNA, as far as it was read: TGCGCCAGCAGTCGCGCGACAGGGTCCTACGAG.

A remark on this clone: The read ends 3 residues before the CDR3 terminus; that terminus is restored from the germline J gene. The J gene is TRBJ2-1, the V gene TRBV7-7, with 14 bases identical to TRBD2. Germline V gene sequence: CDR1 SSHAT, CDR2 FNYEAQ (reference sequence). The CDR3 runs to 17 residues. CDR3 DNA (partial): TGTGCTAGCGGGGGACTAGCGGGAGAGAGCTCCTACAATGAG. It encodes CASGGLAGESSYNE. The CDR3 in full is CASGGLAGESSYNEQFF.

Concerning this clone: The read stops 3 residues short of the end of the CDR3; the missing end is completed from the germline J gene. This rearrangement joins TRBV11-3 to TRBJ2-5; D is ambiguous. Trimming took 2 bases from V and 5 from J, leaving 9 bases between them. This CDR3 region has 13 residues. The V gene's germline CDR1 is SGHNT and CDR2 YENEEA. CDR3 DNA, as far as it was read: TGTGCCAGCAGCTTAAACCTACTGGAGACC. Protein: CASSLNLLET. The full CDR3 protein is CASSLNLLETQYF.

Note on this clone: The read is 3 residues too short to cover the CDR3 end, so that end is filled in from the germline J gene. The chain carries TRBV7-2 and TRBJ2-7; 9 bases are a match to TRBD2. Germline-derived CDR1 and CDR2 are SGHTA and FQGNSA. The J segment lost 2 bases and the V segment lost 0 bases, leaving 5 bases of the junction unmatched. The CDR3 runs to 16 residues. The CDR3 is CASSLASSGTAYEQYF. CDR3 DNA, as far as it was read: TGTGCCAGCAGCTTAGCTTCTAGCGGGACCGCCTACGAG. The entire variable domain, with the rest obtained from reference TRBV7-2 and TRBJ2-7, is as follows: GAGVSQSPSNKVTEKGKDVELRCDPISGHTALYWYRQSLGQGLEFLIYFQGNSAPDKSGLPSDRFSAERTGGSVSTLTIQRTQQEDSAVYLCASSLASSGTAYEQYFGPGTRLTVT.

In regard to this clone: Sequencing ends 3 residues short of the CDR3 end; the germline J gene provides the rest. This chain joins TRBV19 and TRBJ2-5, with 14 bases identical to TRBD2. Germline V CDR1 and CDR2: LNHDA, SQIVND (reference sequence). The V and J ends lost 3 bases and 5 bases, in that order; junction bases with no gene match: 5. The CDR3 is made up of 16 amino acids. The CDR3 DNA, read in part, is TGTGCCAGTAGTATTCGAGGGACTAGCGGGAGTGAGACC. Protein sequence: CASSIRGTSGSET. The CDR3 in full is CASSIRGTSGSETQYF. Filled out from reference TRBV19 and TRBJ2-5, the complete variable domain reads DGGITQSPKYLFRKEGQNVTLSCEQNLNHDAMYWYRQDPGQGLRLIYYSQIVNDFQKGDIAEGYSVSREKKESFPLTVTSAQKNPTAFYLCASSIRGTSGSETQYFGPGTRLLVL.

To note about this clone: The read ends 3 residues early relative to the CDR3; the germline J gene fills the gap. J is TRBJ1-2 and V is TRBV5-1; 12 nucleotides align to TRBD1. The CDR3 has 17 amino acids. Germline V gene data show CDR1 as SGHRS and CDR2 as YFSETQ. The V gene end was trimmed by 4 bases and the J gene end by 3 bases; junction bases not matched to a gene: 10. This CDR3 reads CASSTAGTGGADYGYTF. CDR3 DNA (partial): TGCGCCAGCAGCACGGCCGGGACAGGGGGCGCGGACTATGGC.

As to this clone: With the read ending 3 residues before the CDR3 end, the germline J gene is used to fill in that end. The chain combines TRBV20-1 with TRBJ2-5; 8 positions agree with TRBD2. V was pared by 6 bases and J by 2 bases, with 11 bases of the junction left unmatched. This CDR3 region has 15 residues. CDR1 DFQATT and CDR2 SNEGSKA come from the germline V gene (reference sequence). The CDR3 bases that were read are TGCAGTGCCCCCGAGGCTAGCGGGTTTCAAGAGACC. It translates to CSAPEASGFQET. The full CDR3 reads CSAPEASGFQETQYF.

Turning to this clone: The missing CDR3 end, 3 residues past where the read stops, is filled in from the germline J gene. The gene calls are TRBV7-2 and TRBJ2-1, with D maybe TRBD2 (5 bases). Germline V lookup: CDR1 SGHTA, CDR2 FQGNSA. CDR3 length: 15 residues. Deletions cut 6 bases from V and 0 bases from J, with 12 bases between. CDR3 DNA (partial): TGTGCCAGCAGTCCTACTAGTGACTCCTACAATGAG. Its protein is CASSPTSDSYNE. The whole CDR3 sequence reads CASSPTSDSYNEQFF.

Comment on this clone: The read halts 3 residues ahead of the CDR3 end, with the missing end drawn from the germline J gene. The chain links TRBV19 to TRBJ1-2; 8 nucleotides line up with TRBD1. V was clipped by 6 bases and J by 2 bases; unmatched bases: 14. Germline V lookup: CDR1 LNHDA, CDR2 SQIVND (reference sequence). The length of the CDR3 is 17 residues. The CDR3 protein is CASRGGGQESRNYGYTF. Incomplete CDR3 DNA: TGTGCCAGTAGGGGAGGGGGACAGGAGTCAAGAAACTATGGC.

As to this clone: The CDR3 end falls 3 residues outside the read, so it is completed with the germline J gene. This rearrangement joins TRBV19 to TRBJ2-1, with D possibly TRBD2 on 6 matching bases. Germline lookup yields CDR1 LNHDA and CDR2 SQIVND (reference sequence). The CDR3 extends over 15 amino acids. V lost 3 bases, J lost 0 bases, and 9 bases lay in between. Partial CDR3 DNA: TGTGCCAGTAGTATTGCCGGGGGCTCCTACAATGAG. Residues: CASSIAGGSYNE. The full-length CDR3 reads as CASSIAGGSYNEQFF.

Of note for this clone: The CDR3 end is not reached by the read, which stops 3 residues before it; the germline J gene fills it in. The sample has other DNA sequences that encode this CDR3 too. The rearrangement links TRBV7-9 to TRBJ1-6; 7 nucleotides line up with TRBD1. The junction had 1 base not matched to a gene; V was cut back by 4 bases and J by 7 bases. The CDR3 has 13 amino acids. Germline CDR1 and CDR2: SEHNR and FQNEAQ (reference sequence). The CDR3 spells CASSSTGNSPLHF. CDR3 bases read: TGTGCCAGCAGCTCGACAGGGAATTCACCC.

Partial CDR3 DNA: TGTGCCAGCAGCGTAACGACTAGCGGGAATACCGGGGAG. Its protein is CASSVTTSGNTGE. The entire CDR3 is CASSVTTSGNTGELFF. V and J are TRBV7-8 and TRBJ2-2, with TRBD2 matching 11 bases. The sequence runs out 3 residues before the end of the CDR3; the remainder is reconstructed from the germline J gene. Losses at the gene ends were 5 bases for V and 5 bases for J; bases not matched to a gene: 7. The CDR3 has 16 amino acids. CDR1 and CDR2 (germline): SGHVS, FQNEAQ.

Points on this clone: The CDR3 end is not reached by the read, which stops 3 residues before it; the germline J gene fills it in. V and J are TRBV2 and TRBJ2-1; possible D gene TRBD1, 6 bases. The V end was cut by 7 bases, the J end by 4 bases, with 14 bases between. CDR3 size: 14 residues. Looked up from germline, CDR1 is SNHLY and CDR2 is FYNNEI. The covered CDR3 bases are TGTGCCAGCAATACAGGGTCGGGTTACAATGAG. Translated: CASNTGSGYNE. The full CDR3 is CASNTGSGYNEQFF.

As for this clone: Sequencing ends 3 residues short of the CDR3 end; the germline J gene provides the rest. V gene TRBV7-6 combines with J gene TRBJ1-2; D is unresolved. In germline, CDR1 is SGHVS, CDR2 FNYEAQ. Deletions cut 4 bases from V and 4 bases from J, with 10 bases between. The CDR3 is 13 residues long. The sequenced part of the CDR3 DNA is TGTGCCAGCAGCTCCCTATCGGGCTATGGC. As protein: CASSSLSGYG. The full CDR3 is CASSSLSGYGYTF.

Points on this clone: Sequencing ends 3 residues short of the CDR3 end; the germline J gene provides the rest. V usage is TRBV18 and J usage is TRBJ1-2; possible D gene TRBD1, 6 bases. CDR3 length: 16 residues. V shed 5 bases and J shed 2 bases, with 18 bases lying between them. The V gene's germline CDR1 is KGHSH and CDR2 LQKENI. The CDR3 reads CASSVIEDSRNYGYTF. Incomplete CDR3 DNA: TGTGCCAGCTCAGTTATCGAGGACAGTCGAAACTATGGC.

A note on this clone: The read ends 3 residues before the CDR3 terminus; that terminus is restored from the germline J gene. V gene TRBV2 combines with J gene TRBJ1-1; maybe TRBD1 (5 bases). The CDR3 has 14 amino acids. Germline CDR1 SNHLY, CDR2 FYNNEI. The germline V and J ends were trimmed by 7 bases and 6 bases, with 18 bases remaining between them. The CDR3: CASKGSFLRAEAFF. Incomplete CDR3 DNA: TGTGCCAGCAAGGGGTCGTTTTTAAGGGCTGAA.